The rows below give T cell receptor beta chains drawn from one sample of a study of blood T cell repertoires in COVID-19. TCRdb's table, derived via immunoSEQ multiplex PCR, lists solely in-frame clones and lacks some. The sample lists roughly 100,000 clones; roughly 92% were seen once. Sequenced: peripheral blood. The receptors were gathered from a woman between 45 and 60 years old with COVID-19, enrolled during active disease. Both conserved end residues are part of each CDR3. Each record gives: clone size, V gene, J gene, D gene, CDR3 protein, CDR3 DNA. A D gene is named only where the DNA matches it firmly. Some rows mark clone size as missing; the rest say once, few, many or name a class of expanded clone.

-	TRBV5-1	TRBJ1-1	TRBD1	CASSIGTGLDTEAFF	TGCGCCAGCAGCATCGGGACAGGGTTGGACACTGAAGCTTTCTTT
-	TRBV5-6	TRBJ1-1	-	CASSFRDSYRAFF	TGTGCCAGCAGCTTCCGGGACTCCTACCGAGCTTTCTTT
-	TRBV4-3	TRBJ1-2	TRBD1	CASSQDRGAFYGYTF	TGCGCCAGCAGCCAGGACAGGGGGGCCTTCTATGGCTACACCTTC
once	TRBV14	TRBJ1-2	-	CASSSSSYGYTF	TGTGCCAGCAGCTCTTCTAGCTATGGCTACACCTTC
-	TRBV11-2	TRBJ1-3	TRBD1	CASMTGSRNTIYF	TGTGCCAGCATGACAGGGTCAAGAAACACCATATATTTT
-	TRBV5-1	TRBJ1-1	TRBD1	CASSLGGQGNWNTEAFF	TGCGCCAGCAGCTTGGGTGGACAGGGTAATTGGAACACTGAAGCTTTCTTT
-	TRBV6-2/TRBV6-3	TRBJ1-5	-	CASSYRDSSSNQPQHF	TGTGCCAGCAGTTACAGGGACTCCTCCAGCAATCAGCCCCAGCATTTT
-	TRBV18	TRBJ2-2	-	CASSPLDHTGELFF	TGTGCCAGCTCACCGCTAGATCACACCGGGGAGCTGTTTTTT
-	TRBV19	TRBJ1-5	TRBD1	CASTPQGQNQPQHF	TGTGCCAGTACCCCACAGGGACAGAATCAGCCCCAGCATTTT
-	TRBV27	TRBJ2-7	TRBD2	CASSLISGGPREQYF	TGTGCCAGCAGTTTAATTAGCGGGGGGCCTAGAGAGCAGTACTTC
-	TRBV11-3	TRBJ2-3	-	CASSSRTRQSTDTQYF	TGTGCCAGCAGCTCCAGAACCCGACAGAGCACAGATACGCAGTATTTT
-	TRBV10-1	TRBJ2-2	-	CANNPRSPGELFF	TGCGCCAACAACCCTAGGAGTCCCGGGGAGCTGTTTTTT
-	TRBV5-1	TRBJ2-7	-	CASSLRPSIYEQYF	TGCGCCAGCAGCTTGAGGCCTAGTATCTACGAGCAGTACTTC
-	TRBV13	TRBJ2-3	TRBD2	CASSLGLGLAGAIYTDTQYF	TGTGCCAGCAGCTTAGGCCTAGGACTAGCGGGGGCGATCTACACAGATACGCAGTATTTT
-	TRBV6-5	TRBJ1-2	TRBD1	CASRKPGQGTYGYTF	TGTGCCAGCAGAAAACCGGGACAGGGGACCTATGGCTACACCTTC
-	TRBV11-3	TRBJ2-7	TRBD1	CASSPGQENYEQYF	TGTGCCAGCAGCCCTGGACAGGAAAACTACGAGCAGTACTTC
-	TRBV19	TRBJ1-6	-	CASKSPGIVESPLHF	TGTGCCAGTAAAAGCCCGGGAATAGTTGAGTCACCCCTCCACTTT
-	TRBV5-1	TRBJ2-5	TRBD1	CASSLADRMGETQYF	TGCGCCAGCAGCTTGGCGGACAGGATGGGGGAGACCCAGTACTTC
-	TRBV2	TRBJ1-1	-	CASSPDGGEAFF	TGTGCCAGCAGTCCTGACGGGGGTGAAGCTTTCTTT
few	TRBV19	TRBJ2-2	TRBD1	CASSRGQGAGTGELFF	TGTGCCAGTAGTAGAGGACAGGGGGCTGGCACCGGGGAGCTGTTTTTT
-	TRBV2	TRBJ1-1	TRBD1	CAAMGTGDLLTEAFF	TGTGCCGCAATGGGGACAGGGGACCTCCTCACTGAAGCTTTCTTT
-	TRBV9	TRBJ2-3	TRBD2	CASSVDRLARGTDTQYF	TGTGCCAGCAGCGTAGACCGACTAGCAAGGGGCACAGATACGCAGTATTTT
-	TRBV9	TRBJ1-2	-	CASSVLEGTAYGYTF	TGTGCCAGCAGCGTGTTGGAGGGGACCGCCTATGGCTACACCTTC
-	TRBV30	TRBJ1-6	-	CAWSPRATPLHF	TGTGCCTGGAGTCCGAGGGCTACACCCCTCCACTTT
-	TRBV27	TRBJ2-3	TRBD1	CASSPIRGRTDTQYF	TGTGCCAGCAGCCCCATCAGGGGGCGGACAGATACGCAGTATTTT
-	TRBV14	TRBJ1-6	-	CASSQAGWSPLHF	TGTGCCAGCAGCCAAGCGGGGTGGTCACCCCTCCACTTT
-	TRBV11-2	TRBJ1-4	-	CASSFGPDEKLFF	TGTGCCAGCAGCTTTGGGCCTGACGAAAAACTGTTTTTT
-	TRBV28	TRBJ1-2	-	CASILQTGLNYGYTF	TGTGCCAGCATACTTCAAACAGGGCTCAACTATGGCTACACCTTC
-	TRBV19	TRBJ1-2	-	CASAPPREEKGYTF	TGTGCCAGCGCACCCCCCAGGGAAGAAAAGGGCTACACCTTC
once	TRBV10-3	TRBJ1-1	-	CAIRGGGTEAFF	TGTGCCATCAGGGGGGGAGGCACTGAAGCTTTCTTT
-	TRBV6-1	TRBJ2-3	-	CASSDRGFADTQYF	TGTGCCAGCAGTGACAGGGGCTTCGCAGATACGCAGTATTTT
-	TRBV13	TRBJ1-5	-	CASSRRVRGGQPQHF	TGTGCCAGCAGCCGACGGGTGAGGGGGGGACAGCCCCAGCATTTT
-	TRBV23-1	TRBJ1-6	-	CASSQSSVPYRKINSPLHF	TGCGCCAGCAGTCAATCATCGGTTCCTTACAGGAAAATAAATTCACCCCTCCACTTT
once	TRBV10-1	TRBJ1-5	-	CASTLLRREGNQPQHF	TGCGCCAGCACCCTCCTCCGCAGGGAAGGCAATCAGCCCCAGCATTTT
-	TRBV4-1	TRBJ2-3	-	CASSQDYSGDTQYF	TGCGCCAGCAGCCAAGACTACAGCGGAGATACGCAGTATTTT
-	TRBV2	TRBJ2-7	-	CASSEMGQISYEQYF	TGTGCCAGCAGTGAAATGGGACAAATCTCCTACGAGCAGTACTTC
-	TRBV7-9	TRBJ2-2	-	CASSFTLTGRTGELFF	TGTGCCAGCAGCTTCACACTTACAGGGCGTACCGGGGAGCTGTTTTTT
-	TRBV10-1	TRBJ2-1	TRBD1	CASSGTGVTREQFF	TGCGCCAGCAGTGGGACAGGGGTGACAAGGGAGCAGTTCTTC
-	TRBV24-1	TRBJ1-2	-	CATSETGNHLDGYTF	TGTGCCACCAGTGAGACGGGAAATCATCTAGATGGCTACACCTTC
-	TRBV6-2/TRBV6-3	TRBJ1-5	-	CASSYSGRGRYQPQHF	TGTGCCAGCAGTTACTCAGGCAGGGGTAGATATCAGCCCCAGCATTTT
-	TRBV20-1	TRBJ2-3	-	CSASRDTQYF	TGCAGTGCTAGCCGGGATACGCAGTATTTT
once	TRBV2	TRBJ2-7	TRBD1	CASSGQGTDYEQYF	TGTGCCAGCAGCGGACAGGGTACGGATTACGAGCAGTACTTC
-	TRBV12-3/TRBV12-4	TRBJ1-2	-	CASSLTGTYGYTF	TGTGCCAGCAGTCTGACAGGCACGTATGGCTACACCTTC
-	TRBV7-2	TRBJ1-5	-	CASSLDVRQPQHF	TGTGCCAGCAGCTTAGACGTCAGGCAGCCCCAGCATTTT
-	TRBV5-6	TRBJ2-1	TRBD2	CASGLAGGPPFF	TGTGCCAGCGGGCTAGCGGGGGGTCCCCCGTTCTTC
once	TRBV10-1	TRBJ2-1	TRBD2	CASSNRGLAGVNEQFF	TGCGCCAGCAGTAATCGGGGCCTAGCGGGGGTCAATGAGCAGTTCTTC
-	TRBV19	TRBJ1-1	TRBD1	CASSPGTGGTEAFF	TGTGCCAGTAGCCCAGGGACAGGGGGAACTGAAGCTTTCTTT
-	TRBV28	TRBJ1-2	TRBD1	CASSPSGQKHYGYTF	TGTGCCAGCAGTCCCTCGGGACAGAAACACTATGGCTACACCTTC
-	TRBV16	TRBJ1-2	TRBD1	CASSQLYGQGEYTF	TGTGCCAGCAGCCAATTATATGGACAGGGGGAATACACCTTC